What follows is one TCR beta chain and its context. No antigen is known for it. These data come from a study of T cell responses to AZD1222 COVID-19 vaccine. Study overall: Some second doses came at about 4 weeks and others at about 12 weeks; these were pooled.

Notes on the study in general: Just a handful of AZD1222 recipients were seropositive at baseline.

V lost 8 bases to trimming and J lost 4 bases, with 7 bases between them. CDR3 length: 11 amino acids. CDR1 SNHLY and CDR2 FYNNEI come from the germline V gene. Assay used: immunoSEQ multiplex PCR; TCRdb lists only in-frame clones, some missing. The profile shows 150,000 to 200,000 clones, 85% to 95% of them singletons. The source material was peripheral blood, sampled on day 0 of AZD1222 vaccination. The chain uses TRBV2 and TRBJ2-3; D is unresolved. This sequence was found in an adult in good health. CDR3 sequence (DNA): TGTGCCAGCCTCTACGCAGATACGCAGTATTTT. This sequence encodes CASLYADTQYF.